A single sample is the source of the 12 T cell receptor beta chains below, sequenced in a study of T-cell reconstitution after alpha-beta-depleted transplantation in children. As it was prepared, the TCRbeta library received unique molecular identifiers. MiXCR, applied by TCRdb to the PCR reads, yields one record per CDR3 protein. The sample records hundreds of thousands of distinct CDR3 sequences, approximately 11% being singletons. The sample was PBMCs, taken before TCRalphabeta/CD19-depleted stem cell transplant. Every receptor here comes from a child in the first two years of life with acute myeloid leukemia, due to receive a stem cell transplant.

This chain joins TRBV20-1 and TRBJ2-5; D not certain. The CDR3 is made up of 11 amino acids. Deletions cut 4 bases from V and 4 bases from J, with 7 bases between. The germline gives CDR1 DFQATT, CDR2 SNEGSKA (reference sequence). The CDR3 region has the DNA TGCAGTGCTACGAATCGAGAGACCCAGTACTTC. The encoded protein is CSATNRETQYF.

This clonotype was recorded at least ten times. The CDR3 protein is CASSLVGLASGASGDTQYF. CDR3 DNA: TGTGCCAGCAGCTTAGTCGGACTAGCTTCGGGAGCGAGTGGAGATACGCAGTATTTT. The chain joins TRBV11-3 to TRBJ2-3; 8 bases match TRBD2. Looked up from germline, CDR1 is SGHNT and CDR2 is YENEEA. This CDR3 has 19 amino acids. The J segment lost 5 bases and the V segment lost 1 base, leaving 17 bases of the junction unmatched. Variable domain in full (rest from reference TRBV11-3 and TRBJ2-3): EAGVVQSPRYKIIEKKQPVAFWCNPISGHNTLYWYLQNLGQGPELLIRYENEEAVDDSQLPKDRFSAERLKGVDSTLKIQPAELGDSAVYLCASSLVGLASGASGDTQYFGPGTRLTVL.

There are many counts of this clonotype. The gene calls are TRBV3-1 and TRBJ1-1, with D perhaps TRBD1 (6 bases). Trimming shortened V by 9 bases and J by 4 bases, and 18 bases separated the two germline ends. The CDR3 is 14 residues long. CDR1 and CDR2 from the germline V gene are LGHDT and YNNKEL (reference sequence). The CDR3 sequence: CASSLGAAATEAFF. CDR3 in DNA: TGTGCCAGTAGTTTGGGGGCCGCGGCCACTGAAGCTTTCTTT.

This rearrangement joins TRBV7-2 to TRBJ2-3; the match to TRBD2 covers 11 bases. The junction had 11 bases not matched to a gene; V was cut back by 6 bases and J by 3 bases. This CDR3 comprises 17 residues. The germline V gene has CDR1 SGHTA and CDR2 FQGNSA. The chain's CDR3 is CASSKIAGGPGTDTQYF. Here the CDR3 DNA reads TGTGCCAGCAGTAAGATAGCGGGAGGGCCCGGGACAGATACGCAGTATTTT.

This clonotype was found many times. The V and J genes are TRBV18 and TRBJ2-5, with 8 positions matching TRBD2. Germline loops: CDR1 KGHSH, CDR2 LQKENI. V dropped 3 bases and J dropped 0; count of bases not matched to a gene: 0. The CDR3 runs 14 residues. The CDR3: CASSPGLDQETQYF. The CDR3 DNA sequence: TGTGCCAGCTCACCGGGACTAGACCAAGAGACCCAGTACTTC.

This clonotype was picked up many times. This rearrangement joins TRBV5-1 to TRBJ2-7; possibly TRBD1 or TRBD2 for D (5 bases each). V lost 1 base to trimming and J lost 3 bases, with 17 bases between them. Germline V gene sequence: CDR1 SGHRS, CDR2 YFSETQ. The CDR3 totals 16 residues. CDR3 in amino acids: CASSLRGVYEIYEQYF. CDR3 bases: TGCGCCAGCAGCTTGAGAGGGGTTTATGAGATCTACGAGCAGTACTTC.

Ten or more counts support this clonotype. The rearrangement links TRBV7-9 to TRBJ2-5; D is undetermined. Trimming took off 8 bases at V and 2 bases at J, with 21 bases between the two ends. The CDR3 is 16 amino acids. Looked up from germline, CDR1 is SEHNR and CDR2 is FQNEAQ (reference sequence). The CDR3: CASALGWEPPQETQYF. In DNA, the CDR3 is TGTGCCAGCGCGCTGGGCTGGGAACCCCCTCAAGAGACCCAGTACTTC.

This clonotype was counted many times. The J gene is TRBJ1-5, the V gene TRBV7-9; no definite D call. With 0 bases removed from V and 3 bases from J, the gap between germline ends came to 3 bases. Germline CDR1 reads SEHNR; CDR2 reads FQNEAQ (reference sequence). This CDR3 comprises 13 residues. CDR3 loop: CASSLANNQPQHF. CDR3 bases: TGTGCCAGCAGCTTAGCGAACAATCAGCCCCAGCATTTT.

This clonotype was seen at least ten times. The chain combines TRBV5-1 with TRBJ2-7; no firm D call. CDR3 length equals 13 residues. The V gene lost 1 base and the J gene lost 6 bases, with 11 bases spanning the gap. CDR1 and CDR2 from the germline V gene are SGHRS and YFSETQ. DNA of the CDR3: TGCGCCAGCAGCTTGAAGGCTGGGTTCGAGCAGTACTTC. This translates into CASSLKAGFEQYF.

This clonotype was observed at least ten times. The chain links TRBV2 to TRBJ1-5, with unresolved D. CDR1 and CDR2 (germline): SNHLY, FYNNEI. V lost 3 bases to trimming and J lost 0 bases, with 3 bases between them. The length of the CDR3 is 13 residues. CDR3 in amino acids: CASSDDSNQPQHF. In DNA, the CDR3 is TGTGCCAGCAGTGACGATAGCAATCAGCCCCAGCATTTT. Looking up the rest from reference TRBV2 and TRBJ1-5 gives the full variable domain: EPEVTQTPSHQVTQMGQEVILRCVPISNHLYFYWYRQILGQKVEFLVSFYNNEISEKSEIFDDQFSVERPDGSNFTLKIRSTKLEDSAMYFCASSDDSNQPQHFGDGTRLSIL.

This clonotype was recorded at least ten times. The chain is built from TRBV20-1 and TRBJ1-1, with 7 nucleotides matching TRBD1. Per the germline V gene, CDR1 is DFQATT and CDR2 is SNEGSKA (reference sequence). The CDR3 is 11 residues long. The ends lost 4 bases at V and 7 bases at J; junction bases unmatched: 3. The CDR3 coding sequence is TGCAGTGCTACCCGGACAGGTGAAGCTTTCTTT. Protein: CSATRTGEAFF.

Many counts were recorded for this clonotype. The gene calls are TRBV9 and TRBJ1-2, with D maybe TRBD1 (5 bases). The CDR3 is made up of 15 amino acids. Trimming removed 0 bases from V and 5 bases from J, with 14 bases in between. Germline-derived CDR1 and CDR2 are SGDLS and YYNGEE. CDR3 protein: CASSVGRRGTYGYTF. In nucleotides, the CDR3 is TGTGCCAGCAGCGTAGGACGGAGAGGGACGTATGGCTACACCTTC.